Following are 4 T cell receptor beta chains from one sample sequenced in a study of patients and donors after allogeneic stem cell transplantation. A single record per CDR3 protein comes from TCRdb applying MiXCR to the RT-PCR reads. The sample comprises tens of thousands of distinct CDR3 sequences, about two fifths of which are singletons, and less than 85% rests with the top ten. Sequences were obtained from blood, either unsorted or a sorted T cell fraction (not recorded which). These receptors were obtained from a human donor who was either an allogeneic HSCT recipient or a stem cell or donor lymphocyte infusion donor (not recorded which). It is not recorded whose cells these are; they may come from a transplant donor.

J is TRBJ2-2 and V is TRBV29-1; D is ambiguous. The germline V gene has CDR1 SQVTM and CDR2 ANQGSEA. V shed 5 bases and J shed 3 bases, with 10 bases lying between them. This CDR3 spans 13 amino acids. The CDR3 DNA is TGCAGCGTTTTGCGGTTGGACACCGGGGAGCTGTTTTTT. It encodes CSVLRLDTGELFF.

This clonotype appeared a few times. CDR3: CASSPYAGRGYNEQFF. DNA for the CDR3: TGTGCCAGCAGCCCGTACGCGGGGCGAGGATACAATGAGCAGTTCTTC. This rearrangement joins TRBV7-9 to TRBJ2-1; TRBD2 is a possible D gene (6 bases). The CDR3 runs 16 residues. V was shortened by 5 bases and J by 4 bases, with 18 bases between the two germline ends. Per germline, CDR1 SEHNR and CDR2 FQNEAQ (reference sequence).

This clonotype was counted only a few times. The chain employs TRBV11-3 and TRBJ2-1; D is ambiguous. This CDR3 is 16 amino acids long. The V gene lost 0 bases and the J gene lost 4 bases, with 13 bases spanning the gap. Germline V gene lookup returns CDR1 SGHNT and CDR2 YENEEA. The CDR3 spells CASSLEHRTQYNEQFF. In nucleotides, the CDR3 is TGTGCCAGCAGCTTAGAGCATAGGACCCAATACAATGAGCAGTTCTTC. Variable domain in full (rest from reference TRBV11-3 and TRBJ2-1): EAGVVQSPRYKIIEKKQPVAFWCNPISGHNTLYWYLQNLGQGPELLIRYENEEAVDDSQLPKDRFSAERLKGVDSTLKIQPAELGDSAVYLCASSLEHRTQYNEQFFGPGTRLTVL.

The rearrangement links TRBV2 to TRBJ2-7, with TRBD2 matching over 10 bases. There are 15 residues in the CDR3. V was pared by 2 bases and J by 0 bases, with 1 base of the junction left unmatched. Per the germline V gene, CDR1 is SNHLY and CDR2 is FYNNEI. This CDR3 reads CASSETSGNSYEQYF. The CDR3 DNA sequence: TGTGCCAGCAGTGAAACTAGCGGGAACTCCTACGAGCAGTACTTC.